This TCR beta chain was profiled in a study of blood T cell repertoires in COVID-19 (dated by TCRdb to the early 2020s). For the wider study: Samples covering the acute and convalescent phases of COVID-19 were provided by collaborators in the United States, Italy and Spain. The material from the prospective study consisted of cDNA or gDNA derived from T cells, B-cell-depleted T cells, or PBMCs. The dataset comprised deeply sampled blood TCRbeta repertoires from subjects exposed to, actively infected with, or recovered from COVID-19. The repertoires were released in a freely available public database intended as a resource for research on the immune response to SARS-CoV-2. Samples were obtained from the ongoing ImmuneRACE study (first 160 participants) and from over 1,000 subjects provided by 6 global collaborators. Nearly every sample came with metadata listing a de-identified subject ID, COVID-19 status, age in years and sex. Where available, HLA class I and class II types were obtained from metadata supplied by the sample provider rather than from assay-based typing.

This clone was seen just once. The antigen this receptor binds is unknown. No much larger clonotype is one base removed from it; base qualities were not supplied. Participants in the prospective study were enrolled through a virtual design, were aged roughly 18 to 90 years, and lived in about 25 United States geographic areas. Cohort assignment in the prospective study relied on participant-reported clinical history from a screening survey and a study questionnaire. Recovered participants in ImmuneRACE Cohort 3 were defined as having two consecutive negative NP/OP PCR tests, clearance from a healthcare professional, or resolution of symptoms. In the prospective study, whole blood, serum and a nasopharyngeal or oropharyngeal swab were collected from each participant by mobile phlebotomists. Prospective study participants could optionally give additional blood draws and questionnaires over an approximately two-month period. Before DNA extraction, blood samples from the prospective study were shipped at room temperature or frozen.

Including cysteine and phenylalanine, the CDR3 has 15 amino acids. Only CDR3 DNA is held: 45 bases, read in frame from base 1. Reading the germline V gene gives CDR1 SGHTA and CDR2 FQGNSA. Trimming leaves V shorter by 2 bases and J shorter by 6 bases, with the junction holding 7 bases beyond the gene matches. TCRbeta CDR3 regions were amplified from genomic DNA by means of the immunoSEQ Assay, a bias-controlled multiplex PCR. The paper's processing steps were these. Within the assay, amplification of reference gene primers was used to estimate how many nucleated cells each sample contained. Sequence reads were collapsed and filtered to measure the absolute abundance of every unique TCRbeta CDR3 rearrangement. Productive Simpson clonality was computed per sample as the square root of Simpson's diversity index over productive rearrangements. The clones in this table, taken by TCRdb from immuneACCESS, are in-frame only. Not every clone is retained; where verified, under half of the shortfall comes from an unresolved V gene, and the cause of the rest is unknown. From that table come the V and J calls and clone size; the DNA was used to work out D and trimming. The sample profile shows roughly 220,000 clones; roughly 84% of them were found once. Clones ranked in the top ten supply 5.5% to 7.5% of the sample.

Broad study findings and their caveats: The quantity of clinical and demographic metadata differed by source and by participant and was supplied without curation.

This TCR was recovered from a woman aged 40 to 49 who had recovered from COVID-19. The source material was PBMCs or T cells enriched from blood (not recorded which). The V and J segments used are TRBV7-2 and TRBJ1-3, and 7 bases in between align with TRBD1. In nucleotide form, the sequence is TGTGCCAGCAGCTTATACAGGGGATCGGAAAACACCATATATTTT. Translated, it reads CASSLYRGSENTIYF.